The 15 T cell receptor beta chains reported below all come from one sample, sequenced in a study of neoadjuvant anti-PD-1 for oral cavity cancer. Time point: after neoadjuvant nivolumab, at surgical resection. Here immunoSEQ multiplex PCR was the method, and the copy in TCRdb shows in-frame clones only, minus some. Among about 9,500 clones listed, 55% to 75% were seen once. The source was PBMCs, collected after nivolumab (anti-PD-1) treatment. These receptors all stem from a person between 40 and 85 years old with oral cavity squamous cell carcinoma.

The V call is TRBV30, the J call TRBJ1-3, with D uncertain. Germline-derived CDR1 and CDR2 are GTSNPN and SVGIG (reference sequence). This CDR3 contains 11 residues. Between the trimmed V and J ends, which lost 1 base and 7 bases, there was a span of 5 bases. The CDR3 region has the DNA TGTGCCTGGAGTGGGCAGAACACCATATATTTT. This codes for CAWSGQNTIYF.

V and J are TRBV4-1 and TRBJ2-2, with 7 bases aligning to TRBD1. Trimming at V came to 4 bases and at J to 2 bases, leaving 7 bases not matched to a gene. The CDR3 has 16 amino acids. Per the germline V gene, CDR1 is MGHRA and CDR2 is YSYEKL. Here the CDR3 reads CASSRNGDSNTGELFF. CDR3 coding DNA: TGCGCCAGCAGCCGAAATGGGGACAGCAACACCGGGGAGCTGTTTTTT.

The CDR3 sequence: CASSLVLAGGLEQYF. CDR3 bases: TGTGCCAGCAGCTTAGTGCTAGCGGGAGGACTCGAGCAGTACTTC. V and J are TRBV11-2 and TRBJ2-7; TRBD2 agrees at 11 bases. The germline CDR1 and CDR2 sequences are SGHAT and FQNNGV. Unmatched junction bases numbered 5, after V lost 1 base and J lost 6 bases. CDR3 length: 15 amino acids. Variable domain in full (rest from reference TRBV11-2 and TRBJ2-7): EAGVAQSPRYKIIEKRQSVAFWCNPISGHATLYWYQQILGQGPKLLIQFQNNGVVDDSQLPKDRFSAERLKGVDSTLKIQPAKLEDSAVYLCASSLVLAGGLEQYFGPGTRLTVT.

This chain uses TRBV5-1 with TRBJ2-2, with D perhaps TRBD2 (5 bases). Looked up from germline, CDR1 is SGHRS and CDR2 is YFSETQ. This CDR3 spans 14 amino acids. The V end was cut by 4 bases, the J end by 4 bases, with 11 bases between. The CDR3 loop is CASSPAGRTGELFF. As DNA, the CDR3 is TGCGCCAGCAGCCCGGCGGGTCGCACCGGGGAGCTGTTTTTT.

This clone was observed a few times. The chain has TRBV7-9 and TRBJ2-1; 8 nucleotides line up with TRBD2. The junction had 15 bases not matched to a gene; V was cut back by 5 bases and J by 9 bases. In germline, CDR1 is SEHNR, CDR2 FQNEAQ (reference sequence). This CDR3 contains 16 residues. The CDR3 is CASSTPMSGRVTEQFF. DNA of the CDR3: TGTGCCAGCAGCACCCCCATGAGCGGGAGAGTCACTGAGCAGTTCTTC.

The CDR3 loop reads CASSLAQGLASHNEQFF. As DNA, the CDR3 is TGTGCCAGCAGCTTAGCCCAAGGACTAGCATCCCACAATGAGCAGTTCTTC. The V gene is TRBV11-3, the J gene TRBJ2-1, with TRBD2 identical over 8 bases. The germline gives CDR1 SGHNT, CDR2 YENEEA. The CDR3 runs to 17 residues. J gave up 5 bases and V 1 base, and 10 bases lay outside the gene matches.

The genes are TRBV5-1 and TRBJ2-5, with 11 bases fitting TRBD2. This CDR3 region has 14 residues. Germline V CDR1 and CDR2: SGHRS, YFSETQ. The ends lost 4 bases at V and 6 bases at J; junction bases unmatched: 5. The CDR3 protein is CASSATSGIQTQYF. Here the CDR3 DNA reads TGCGCCAGCAGCGCGACTAGCGGGATACAGACCCAGTACTTC.

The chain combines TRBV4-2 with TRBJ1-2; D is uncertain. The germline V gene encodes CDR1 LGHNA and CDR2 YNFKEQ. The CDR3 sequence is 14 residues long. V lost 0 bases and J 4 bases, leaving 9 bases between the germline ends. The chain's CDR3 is CASSQDRRIYGYTF. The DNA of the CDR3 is TGTGCCAGCAGCCAAGATCGGCGGATCTATGGCTACACCTTC.

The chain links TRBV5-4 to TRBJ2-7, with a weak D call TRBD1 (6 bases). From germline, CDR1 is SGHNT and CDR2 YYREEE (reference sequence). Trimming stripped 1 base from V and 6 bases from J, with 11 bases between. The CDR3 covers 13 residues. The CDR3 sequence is CASSLTGKGEQYF. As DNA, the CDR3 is TGTGCCAGCAGCTTGACAGGGAAAGGCGAGCAGTACTTC. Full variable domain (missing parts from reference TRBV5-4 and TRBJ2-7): ETGVTQSPTHLIKTRGQQVTLRCSSQSGHNTVSWYQQALGQGPQFIFQYYREEENGRGNFPPRFSGLQFPNYSSELNVNALELDDSALYLCASSLTGKGEQYFGPGTRLTVT.

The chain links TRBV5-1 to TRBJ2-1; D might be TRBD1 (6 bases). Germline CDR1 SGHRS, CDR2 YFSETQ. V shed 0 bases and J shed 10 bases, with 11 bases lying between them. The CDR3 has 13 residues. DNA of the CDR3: TGCGCCAGCAGCTTGGTGATGGACAGCGAGCAGTTCTTC. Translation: CASSLVMDSEQFF.

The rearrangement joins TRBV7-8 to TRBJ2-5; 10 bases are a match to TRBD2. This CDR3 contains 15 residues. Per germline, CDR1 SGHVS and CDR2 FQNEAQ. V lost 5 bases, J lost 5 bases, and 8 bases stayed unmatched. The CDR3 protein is CASSPGTSARETQYF. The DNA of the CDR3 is TGTGCCAGCAGCCCCGGGACTAGCGCTAGGGAGACCCAGTACTTC.

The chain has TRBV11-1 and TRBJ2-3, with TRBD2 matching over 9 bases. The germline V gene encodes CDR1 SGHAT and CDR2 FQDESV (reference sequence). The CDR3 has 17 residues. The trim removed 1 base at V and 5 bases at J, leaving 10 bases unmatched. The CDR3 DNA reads TGTGCCAGCAGCTTAGGTCTCGGCGGGGGGGCCGGAGATACGCAGTATTTT. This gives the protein CASSLGLGGGAGDTQYF. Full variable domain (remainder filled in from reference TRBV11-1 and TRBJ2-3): EAEVAQSPRYKITEKSQAVAFWCDPISGHATLYWYRQILGQGPELLVQFQDESVVDDSQLPKDRFSAERLKGVDSTLKIQPAELGDSAMYLCASSLGLGGGAGDTQYFGPGTRLTVL.

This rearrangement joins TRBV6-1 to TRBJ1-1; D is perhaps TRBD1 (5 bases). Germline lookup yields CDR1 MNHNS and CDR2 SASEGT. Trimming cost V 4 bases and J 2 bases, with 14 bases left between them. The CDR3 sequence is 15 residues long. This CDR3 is CASSVDGGLNTEAFF. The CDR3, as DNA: TGTGCCAGCAGTGTCGATGGGGGGTTAAACACTGAAGCTTTCTTT.

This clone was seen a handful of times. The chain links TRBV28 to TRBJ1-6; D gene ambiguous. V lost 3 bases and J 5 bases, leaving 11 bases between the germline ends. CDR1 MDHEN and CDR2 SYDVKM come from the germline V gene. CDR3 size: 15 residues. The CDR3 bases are TGTGCCAGCAGTTTCCCCGGACGGGATAATTCACCCCTCCACTTT. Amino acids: CASSFPGRDNSPLHF.

CDR3 nucleotide sequence: TGTGCCTTATCCCGGGACAGGGGTAGTAATGAGCAGTTCTTC. Translation gives CALSRDRGSNEQFF. The chain recombines TRBV6-1 with TRBJ2-1, with 10 bases aligning to TRBD1. The CDR3 contains 14 residues. Germline V gene sequence: CDR1 MNHNS, CDR2 SASEGT. After removal of 11 bases from V and 7 bases from J, the junction contained 11 bases not matched to a gene.